The present T cell receptor beta chain was sequenced within a study of T cells in Graves' hyperthyroidism and ophthalmopathy. About the research overall: Peripheral blood was secured at the point of initial diagnosis, before any treatment.

This clonotype was found many times. The CDR3 consists of 15 residues. J was trimmed by 8 bases and V by 8 bases; bases with no gene match: 13. CDR1 and CDR2 (germline): PRHDT, FYEKMQ (reference sequence). Patients were excluded because of uncontrolled infection, other autoimmune disease, pregnancy or lactation. The PBMCs were sourced from fresh peripheral blood (10 ml). TCR beta CDR3 regions were amplified from RNA transcripts. The study used the HTBI primer set for a first-round RT-PCR of the TCR CDR3. TCRdb re-called the multiplex PCR reads with MiXCR, one entry per CDR3 protein. The top ten clones hold about 31% of a sample with about 400,000 distinct CDR3 sequences, 15% of them seen once.

Sequencing was carried out using blood. The V and J genes are TRBV13 and TRBJ2-1; 9 nucleotides match TRBD2. The sequence came from a woman aged 25 to 45 with Graves' hyperthyroidism. The CDR3 DNA reads as TGTGCCAGCGCCCCCGTAGCGGGAGTTGGCTATGAGCAGTTCTTC. Amino acid sequence: CASAPVAGVGYEQFF.